Here is one TCR beta chain with its context. The antigen is not known. This record belongs to a study of CD8 T cells in Susac syndrome. General study points: The study conceded that relatively few individuals underwent its TCR sequencing and HLA analysis.

RNA, at about 0.5 to 1 ug, was reverse transcribed with random hexamers. Amplification of TCR beta CDR3 across 54 Vbeta and 13 Jbeta was performed with immunoSEQ multiplex PCR. One entry per CDR3 protein, called by TCRdb with MiXCR from the immunoSEQ multiplex PCR reads. This repertoire shows 140,000 or so distinct CDR3 sequences, approximately 94% found once; its top ten account for more than 0.065%. CD8+ and CD4+ T cells from blood underwent TCR beta sequencing, which was carried out in a high-throughput format. The control group consisted of healthy donors matched for age and sex. V lost 4 bases, J lost 2 bases, and 8 bases lay in between. The CDR3 has 13 residues. Germline lookup yields CDR1 SGHRS and CDR2 YFSETQ.

Sequenced input: CD4+ T cells from PBMCs. The chain is built from TRBV5-1 and TRBJ2-3; D possibly matches TRBD1 or TRBD2 (5 bases each). The source of this sequence is a human donor in good health. CDR3 sequence (DNA): TGCGCCAGCAGCACCGGGACCACAGATACGCAGTATTTT. Its protein is CASSTGTTDTQYF.